This T cell receptor beta chain originates from a study of beta chain features in type 1 diabetes. Points from the study as a whole: A moderate, significant TCRB CDR3 shortening appeared in type 1 diabetes across four CD4+ subsets. More deletions and fewer insertions at VDJ junctions were seen in type 1 diabetes patients.

Every donor provided one heparinised blood draw, which averaged about 110 mL. Sorting with CD45RO/CCR7/CD25/CD127/CD95/CD27 yielded naive, central memory, regulatory and stem-like memory CD4+ cells. The sequenced template was cDNA made from the entire isolated RNA. Assay: immunoSEQ multiplex PCR; the TCRdb copy retains only in-frame clones and omits some. The sample has 150,000 to 170,000 clones, under 13% seen once; the top ten hold under 0.55%. The CDR3 totals 15 residues. In germline, CDR1 is MGHRA, CDR2 YSYEKL. Trimming took 1 base from V and 1 from J; bases not matched to a gene: 2. Concerning this clone itself: The antigen is unknown.

The chain uses TRBV4-1 and TRBJ2-7; 9 bases fit TRBD2. The sequenced sample was central memory CD4+ T cells from blood. The TCR was taken from a man under 40 with type 1 diabetes. This CDR3 is CASSQVTSGSYEQYF. CDR3 in DNA: TGCGCCAGCAGCCAAGTTACTAGCGGGTCCTACGAGCAGTACTTC.